These 9 T cell receptor beta chains came from one sample sequenced in a study of T-cell memory formation after mild COVID-19. TCRdb re-called the 5' RACE reads through MiXCR, storing one row per CDR3 protein. The table has 350,000 to 500,000 distinct CDR3 sequences, over 15% seen once. Sequenced sample: PBMCs or a T cell subset sorted from them (not recorded which). These receptors all come from a young man who had mild COVID-19 (a few samples of this study predate the infection). Cell type and time point are not known.

This clonotype showed up just a few times. The CDR3 reads CASSLYADFQPQHF. The CDR3 nucleotides read TGTGCCAGCAGCTTATACGCGGATTTTCAGCCCCAGCATTTT. This chain links TRBV7-2 with TRBJ1-5; D uncertain. This CDR3 has 14 amino acids. Per the germline V gene, CDR1 is SGHTA and CDR2 is FQGNSA. Trimming stripped 2 bases from V and 6 bases from J, with 11 bases between.

In this sample, this clonotype turned up many times. J is TRBJ1-5 and V is TRBV11-2; weak D call: TRBD1 (5 bases). V lost 1 base and J 7 bases, leaving 14 bases between the germline ends. This CDR3 spans 15 amino acids. The germline V gene encodes CDR1 SGHAT and CDR2 FQNNGV. In DNA, the CDR3 is TGTGCCAGCAGCTTAGTGGGGGGTATCGGGCAGCCCCAGCATTTT. This sequence encodes CASSLVGGIGQPQHF.

The chain couples TRBV7-6 to TRBJ2-5; 12 bases match TRBD2. Germline trimming cut 5 bases from V and 5 bases from J; bases unmatched to any gene: 9. The CDR3 extends over 16 amino acids. Germline assignment: CDR1 SGHVS and CDR2 FNYEAQ. This CDR3 reads CASSLQLAGGMETQYF. The CDR3 DNA is TGTGCCAGCAGCCTCCAACTAGCGGGGGGTATGGAGACCCAGTACTTC.

The sample holds many counts of this clonotype. For the CDR3, the DNA is TGCAGTGCTAGCAGCGGACAAGAGACCCAGTACTTC. Translation gives CSASSGQETQYF. The V gene is TRBV20-1, the J gene TRBJ2-5; a weak D match, TRBD2 (5 bases). The V gene's germline CDR1 is DFQATT and CDR2 SNEGSKA (reference sequence). CDR3 size: 12 residues. V was shortened by 3 bases and J by 2 bases, with 7 bases between the two germline ends.

This clonotype was seen many times. CDR3 nucleotide sequence: TGCGCCAGCAGGGACAGGGGGTCCTACAATGAGCAGTTCTTC. As protein: CASRDRGSYNEQFF. The chain combines TRBV10-2 with TRBJ2-1; TRBD1 aligns across 10 bases. This CDR3 has 14 residues. V dropped 6 bases and J dropped 1; count of bases not matched to a gene: 0. The germline V gene encodes CDR1 WSHSY and CDR2 SAAADI.

The V gene is TRBV5-6, the J gene TRBJ2-7; tentative D call: TRBD1 (6 bases). Between the trimmed V and J ends, which lost 3 bases and 11 bases, there was a span of 18 bases. CDR3 length: 13 amino acids. Germline V gene data show CDR1 as SGHDT and CDR2 as YYEEEE. CDR3 sequence: CASSSLYRAREYV. The CDR3 DNA reads as TGTGCCAGCAGCTCCCTCTACAGGGCTAGAGAGTACGTC.

This clonotype has a handful of counts. The rearrangement uses TRBV5-5 and TRBJ2-2; 8 bases line up with TRBD2. Germline loops: CDR1 SGHKS, CDR2 YYEKEE (reference sequence). The CDR3 spans 14 residues. J gave up 5 bases and V 7 bases, and 7 bases lay outside the gene matches. Here the CDR3 reads CASEPLAGTGELFF. CDR3 DNA sequence: TGTGCCAGCGAACCCTTAGCGGGAACCGGGGAGCTGTTTTTT. Full variable domain (outside the CDR3, taken from reference TRBV5-5 and TRBJ2-2): DAGVTQSPTHLIKTRGQQVTLRCSPISGHKSVSWYQQVLGQGPQFIFQYYEKEERGRGNFPDRFSARQFPNYSSELNVNALLLGDSALYLCASEPLAGTGELFFGEGSRLTVL.

This clonotype was found many times. V gene TRBV5-1 combines with J gene TRBJ1-1; no clear D. This CDR3 comprises 14 residues. Germline values: CDR1 SGHRS, CDR2 YFSETQ. V was trimmed by 0 bases and J by 1 base, leaving 7 bases between them. CDR3: CASSLEGGNTEAFF. CDR3 DNA sequence: TGCGCCAGCAGCTTGGAAGGCGGGAACACTGAAGCTTTCTTT.

This clonotype was found once. This chain joins TRBV27 and TRBJ2-2, with 10 bases matching TRBD1. The ends lost 7 bases at V and 4 bases at J; junction bases unmatched: 15. Germline loops: CDR1 MNHEY, CDR2 SMNVEV (reference sequence). The CDR3 sequence is 18 residues long. The CDR3 loop is CASTQGVTGGVGTGELFF. The CDR3 nucleotides are TGTGCCAGCACTCAAGGCGTGACAGGGGGCGTCGGCACCGGGGAGCTGTTTTTT.